One and the same sample provided the 29 T cell receptor beta chains below, sequenced in a study of T cell changes during pregnancy in multiple sclerosis. Produced via immunoSEQ multiplex PCR; TCRdb's table is partial and in-frame only. The table includes approximately 92,000 clones, approximately 92% detected once. The sequencing here drew on peripheral blood, taken in the first trimester of pregnancy. These receptors were collected from a female donor with multiple sclerosis, enrolled in a pregnancy study.

This clone appeared a single time. The chain employs TRBV19 and TRBJ2-4, with TRBD1 matching over 8 bases. There are 15 residues in the CDR3. Germline V gene lookup returns CDR1 LNHDA and CDR2 SQIVND (reference sequence). J was trimmed by 8 bases and V by 6 bases; bases with no gene match: 12. CDR3 sequence reads: CASRRTGWGLDIQYF. Here the CDR3 DNA reads TGTGCCAGTAGAAGGACAGGGTGGGGGTTAGACATTCAGTACTTC.

The chain recombines TRBV30 with TRBJ2-1; tentative D call: TRBD2 (6 bases). Germline-derived CDR1 and CDR2 are GTSNPN and SVGIG (reference sequence). Trimming stripped 5 bases from V and 4 bases from J, with 18 bases between. The CDR3 spans 15 residues. The CDR3 DNA reads TGTGCCTGGCGTCCTCGGGGGAGAGGGTACAATGAGCAGTTCTTC. Protein product: CAWRPRGRGYNEQFF.

The rearrangement uses TRBV4-3 and TRBJ2-5; D not resolved. The J call could be wrong; TRBJ2-7 is a better fit for the DNA end. CDR3 length equals 16 residues. The germline gives CDR1 LGHNA, CDR2 YSLEER. The CDR3: CASSQVKGATSYEQYF. The CDR3 DNA follows: TGCGCCAGCAGCCAAGTGAAAGGAGCGACGTCCTACGAGCAGTACTTC.

In its sample, this clone was seen once. The chain joins TRBV5-1 to TRBJ1-3; D gene ambiguous. Trimming removed 3 bases from V and 3 bases from J, with 13 bases in between. CDR1 and CDR2 (germline): SGHRS, YFSETQ. This CDR3 has 15 residues. The CDR3 coding sequence is TGCGCCAGCAGCTCGGTGGGCGCGTTTGGAAACACCATATATTTT. This translates into CASSSVGAFGNTIYF. Supplemented by reference TRBV5-1 and TRBJ1-3, the full variable domain reads KAGVTQTPRYLIKTRGQQVTLSCSPISGHRSVSWYQQTPGQGLQFLFEYFSETQRNKGNFPGRFSGRQFSNSRSEMNVSTLELGDSALYLCASSSVGAFGNTIYFGEGSWLTVV.

The chain carries TRBV11-2 and TRBJ2-3, with a tentative D call TRBD2 (5 bases). The CDR3 sequence is 13 residues long. Germline CDR1 SGHAT, CDR2 FQNNGV. V shed 0 bases and J shed 5 bases, with 6 bases lying between them. CDR3 coding DNA: TGTGCCAGCAGCTTAGATCGGGGAGATACGCAGTATTTT. It translates to CASSLDRGDTQYF.

The chain carries TRBV2 and TRBJ1-3; no definite D call. CDR3 length: 14 amino acids. CDR1 and CDR2 (germline): SNHLY, FYNNEI. Trimming cost V 5 bases and J 0 bases, with 8 bases left between them. The CDR3 region has the DNA TGTGCCAGCAGTCCGGAGTTCTCTGGAAACACCATATATTTT. Protein product: CASSPEFSGNTIYF.

This CDR3 reads CAFQDWSYNEQFF. CDR3 nucleotides: TGTGCCTTCCAGGACTGGTCCTACAATGAGCAGTTCTTC. The rearrangement uses TRBV5-4 and TRBJ2-1, with a tentative D call TRBD2 (5 bases). This CDR3 is built from 13 residues. CDR1 SGHNT and CDR2 YYREEE come from the germline V gene (reference sequence). V lost 10 bases and J lost 1, with 12 bases in between.

The rearrangement uses TRBV28 and TRBJ2-7, with 7 bases lining up with TRBD2. Trimming at V came to 2 bases and at J to 7 bases, leaving 20 bases not matched to a gene. This CDR3 comprises 18 residues. Germline V lookup: CDR1 MDHEN, CDR2 SYDVKM. CDR3 DNA: TGTGCCAGCAGTTTACCGCAACATTGGGGGAGGGCGTCGATTGAGCAGTACTTC. Its protein is CASSLPQHWGRASIEQYF.

V gene TRBV25-1 combines with J gene TRBJ2-1, with 9 nucleotides matching TRBD2. After removal of 0 bases from V and 7 bases from J, the junction contained 7 bases not matched to a gene. The length of the CDR3 is 16 residues. Germline CDR1 MGHDK, CDR2 SYGVNS. CDR3 nucleotides: TGTGCCAGCAGTGAATATACAAGCGGGAGGACGAATGAGCAGTTCTTC. It is translated as CASSEYTSGRTNEQFF. Supplemented by reference TRBV25-1 and TRBJ2-1, the full variable domain reads EADIYQTPRYLVIGTGKKITLECSQTMGHDKMYWYQQDPGMELHLIHYSYGVNSTEKGDLSSESTVSRIRTEHFPLTLESARPSHTSQYLCASSEYTSGRTNEQFFGPGTRLTVL.

The chain uses TRBV9 and TRBJ2-7; the match to TRBD1 covers 7 bases. There are 15 residues in the CDR3. CDR1 is SGDLS, CDR2 YYNGEE, per germline. J lost 7 bases, V lost 0 bases, and 10 bases had no gene match. The CDR3 bases are TGTGCCAGCAGCGTAGGGACAGGTCGGCCGGGAGAGCAGTACTTC. Its translation is CASSVGTGRPGEQYF.

The V and J genes are TRBV5-5 and TRBJ1-5; 10 bases fit TRBD1. J gave up 9 bases and V 1 base, and 10 bases lay outside the gene matches. The CDR3 consists of 16 residues. Germline CDR1 reads SGHKS; CDR2 reads YYEKEE (reference sequence). The CDR3 loop is CASSLRETGGGGPQHF. In DNA, the CDR3 is TGTGCCAGCAGCTTGAGGGAGACAGGGGGCGGTGGGCCCCAGCATTTT.

V is TRBV15 and J is TRBJ2-1; D is unresolved. Germline values: CDR1 LNHNV, CDR2 YYDKDF (reference sequence). Deletions cut 5 bases from V and 0 bases from J, with 11 bases between. The CDR3 totals 15 residues. The CDR3 spells CATSGPGASYNEQFF. Here the CDR3 DNA reads TGTGCCACCAGCGGTCCTGGAGCCTCCTACAATGAGCAGTTCTTC.

This chain links TRBV27 with TRBJ2-7; D is unclear. Germline loops: CDR1 MNHEY, CDR2 SMNVEV (reference sequence). Trimming shortened V by 0 bases and J by 2 bases, and 5 bases separated the two germline ends. The CDR3 totals 13 residues. The CDR3 is CASSLSSAYEQYF. The CDR3, as DNA: TGTGCCAGCAGTTTATCATCGGCCTACGAGCAGTACTTC.

The J gene is TRBJ2-2, the V gene TRBV5-4; D possibly corresponds to TRBD2 (6 bases). CDR1 and CDR2 (germline): SGHNT, YYREEE (reference sequence). This CDR3 is 14 amino acids long. V dropped 0 bases and J dropped 6 bases, with 9 bases sitting between them. CDR3 sequence (DNA): TGTGCCAGCAGCTTGGTTGGAGGGGCCGGGGAGCTGTTTTTT. Its protein product is CASSLVGGAGELFF.

The V and J genes are TRBV19 and TRBJ1-2; the D gene is possibly TRBD1 (5 bases). With 7 bases removed from V and 8 bases from J, the gap between germline ends came to 17 bases. Germline lookup yields CDR1 LNHDA and CDR2 SQIVND (reference sequence). CDR3 length: 13 amino acids. The CDR3 reads CASTPGGFLGYTF. The CDR3 coding sequence is TGTGCCAGTACCCCTGGGGGGTTCCTAGGCTACACCTTC.

The CDR3 sequence: CASGAWGTQYF. The DNA of the CDR3 is TGTGCATCTGGGGCCTGGGGGACCCAGTACTTC. The J gene is TRBJ2-5, the V gene TRBV28; D is perhaps TRBD1 (5 bases). This CDR3 is built from 11 residues. CDR1 is MDHEN, CDR2 SYDVKM, per germline. The whole variable domain, remainder taken from reference TRBV28 and TRBJ2-5, is DVKVTQSSRYLVKRTGEKVFLECVQDMDHENMFWYRQDPGLGLRLIYFSYDVKMKEKGDIPEGYSVSREKKERFSLILESASTNQTSMYLCASGAWGTQYFGPGTRLLVL.

This chain uses TRBV10-3 with TRBJ2-3; 10 bases fit TRBD2. After removal of 7 bases from V and 0 bases from J, the junction contained 7 bases not matched to a gene. CDR1 is ENHRY and CDR2 is SYGVKD in the germline V gene. The CDR3 runs to 16 residues. CDR3: CAIIRTSGPSTDTQYF. The CDR3, as DNA: TGTGCCATCATTAGGACTAGCGGCCCTAGCACAGATACGCAGTATTTT.

The rearrangement joins TRBV6-1 to TRBJ1-5; weak D call: TRBD1 (5 bases). The CDR3 is 14 amino acids. The germline CDR1 and CDR2 sequences are MNHNS and SASEGT. The V end was cut by 10 bases, the J end by 2 bases, with 15 bases between. The CDR3 is CATRKGAGNQPQHF. CDR3 DNA: TGTGCCACACGGAAAGGGGCTGGCAATCAGCCCCAGCATTTT.

The V gene is TRBV19, the J gene TRBJ2-7, with 7 positions matching TRBD2. J gave up 0 bases and V 1 base, and 6 bases lay outside the gene matches. The CDR3 extends over 16 amino acids. Per the germline V gene, CDR1 is LNHDA and CDR2 is SQIVND (reference sequence). CDR3 sequence: CASSIVPGGSSYEQYF. The CDR3 bases are TGTGCCAGTAGTATAGTTCCGGGCGGGAGCTCCTACGAGCAGTACTTC.

The V gene is TRBV5-4, the J gene TRBJ1-2; 8 bases map to TRBD1. Germline V gene data show CDR1 as SGHNT and CDR2 as YYREEE (reference sequence). J was trimmed by 5 bases and V by 5 bases; bases with no gene match: 8. CDR3 size: 14 residues. CDR3: CASSPGQETYGYTF. The CDR3 DNA reads as TGTGCCAGCAGTCCGGGACAGGAGACATATGGCTACACCTTC.

The chain employs TRBV2 and TRBJ2-5, with D maybe TRBD2 (5 bases). V was cut by 1 base and J by 4 bases, with 7 bases left in between. Per the germline V gene, CDR1 is SNHLY and CDR2 is FYNNEI. The CDR3 consists of 13 residues. CDR3 region: CASSEVAGETQYF. The CDR3 coding sequence is TGTGCCAGCAGTGAAGTCGCGGGAGAGACCCAGTACTTC.

The chain couples TRBV6-5 to TRBJ2-3, with 11 bases that match TRBD1. The CDR3 loop spans 16 amino acids. CDR1 and CDR2 from the germline V gene are MNHEY and SVGAGI. J gave up 6 bases and V 1 base, and 6 bases lay outside the gene matches. The chain's CDR3 is CASSYLGQGATDTQYF. DNA for the CDR3: TGTGCCAGCAGTTACTTAGGACAGGGGGCAACGGATACGCAGTATTTT.

The genes are TRBV19 and TRBJ2-2; possibly TRBD1 for D (6 bases). Germline-derived CDR1 and CDR2 are LNHDA and SQIVND (reference sequence). Trimming stripped 3 bases from V and 1 base from J, with 12 bases between. CDR3 length: 16 residues. The CDR3 nucleotides read TGTGCCAGTAGTATGGGCTGGGGACAGAACACCGGGGAGCTGTTTTTT. Protein product: CASSMGWGQNTGELFF.

The sample holds one count of this clone. The chain uses TRBV19 and TRBJ2-7; tentatively, D is TRBD2 (6 bases). There are 14 residues in the CDR3. The germline CDR1 and CDR2 sequences are LNHDA and SQIVND (reference sequence). The CDR3 sequence: CAQSRDSHSYEQYF. The DNA of the CDR3 is TGTGCACAAAGTAGGGACTCCCACTCCTACGAGCAGTACTTC.

V usage is TRBV27 and J usage is TRBJ2-3; the D is unclear. From germline, CDR1 is MNHEY and CDR2 SMNVEV (reference sequence). The ends were cut back, 2 bases at V and 2 bases at J, with 5 bases in the middle. The CDR3 is made up of 13 amino acids. CDR3 amino acids: CASSLAATDTQYF. The DNA of the CDR3 is TGTGCCAGCAGTTTAGCGGCCACAGATACGCAGTATTTT.

The chain couples TRBV2 to TRBJ2-2; the D is unclear. The V and J ends lost 8 bases and 0 bases respectively, with 13 bases between them. CDR1 SNHLY and CDR2 FYNNEI come from the germline V gene. This CDR3 spans 15 amino acids. The CDR3 DNA reads as TGTGCCAGCTCCTCGGCGACACCGAACACCGGGGAGCTGTTTTTT. This sequence encodes CASSSATPNTGELFF.

This sequence joins TRBV11-2 and TRBJ2-2; D is ambiguous. Germline V gene lookup returns CDR1 SGHAT and CDR2 FQNNGV. The V end lost 1 base, the J end lost 2 bases, and 17 bases lay between the germline ends. CDR3 length: 18 amino acids. The CDR3 coding sequence is TGTGCCAGCAGCTTAGTTTCGGATCGGGTTACTAACACCGGGGAGCTGTTTTTT. This gives the protein CASSLVSDRVTNTGELFF.

This clone occurred once. The CDR3 is CASSLFVGQGLDTQYF. The CDR3 DNA is TGTGCCAGCAGTTTATTTGTCGGACAGGGCTTAGATACGCAGTATTTT. The gene calls are TRBV28 and TRBJ2-3; 8 bases agree with TRBD1. The ends lost 1 base at V and 5 bases at J; junction bases unmatched: 8. This CDR3 has 16 amino acids. Germline V CDR1 and CDR2: MDHEN, SYDVKM. The full variable domain, its missing parts supplied by reference TRBV28 and TRBJ2-3, is DVKVTQSSRYLVKRTGEKVFLECVQDMDHENMFWYRQDPGLGLRLIYFSYDVKMKEKGDIPEGYSVSREKKERFSLILESASTNQTSMYLCASSLFVGQGLDTQYFGPGTRLTVL.

The sample holds a few counts of this clone. CDR3 residues: CASSSRQGSTGELFF. The CDR3 nucleotides are TGTGCCAGCAGTTCGCGACAGGGCTCCACCGGGGAGCTGTTTTTT. This chain links TRBV28 with TRBJ2-2, with TRBD1 matching 7 bases. This CDR3 spans 15 amino acids. Germline lookup yields CDR1 MDHEN and CDR2 SYDVKM. Trimming took 4 bases from V and 4 from J; bases not matched to a gene: 6.